A selection of T cell receptor beta chains follows, all from one sample in a study of blood T cell repertoires in COVID-19. The repertoire was sequenced with immunoSEQ multiplex PCR; TCRdb's copy has only in-frame clones and lacks some. The table lists fewer than 200,000 clones, almost 85% of them singletons. Sequenced input: peripheral blood. These receptors all stem from a middle-aged man who had recovered from COVID-19. The CDR3 runs from the conserved cysteine through the conserved F or W. A D gene is named only where the DNA matches it firmly. Not every row has a clone size; where given, it reads once, few, many or a size class.

TRBJ2-3 | - | TRBV5-1 | - | TGCGCCAGCAGCCTTTCGGATACGCAGTATTTT | CASSLSDTQYF
TRBJ1-6 | - | TRBV11-2 | - | TGTGCCAGCAGCTTAGGAGCAGGGGTCGGCTCACCCCTCCACTTT | CASSLGAGVGSPLHF
TRBJ2-7 | - | TRBV2 | TRBD1 | TGTGCCAGCTCGGGACAGGGGAGAGACGAGCAGTACTTC | CASSGQGRDEQYF
TRBJ2-6 | once | TRBV19 | - | TGTGCCAGTAGTGCCTGGGCCTACTCTGGGGCCAACGTCCTGACTTTC | CASSAWAYSGANVLTF
TRBJ2-1 | - | TRBV28 | - | TGTGCCAGCACTTCCCCGGTGGCGGGGACCTACAATGAGCAGTTCTTC | CASTSPVAGTYNEQFF
TRBJ2-7 | - | TRBV6-6 | TRBD1 | TGTGCCAGCAGTTGGGACAGGTCCTACGAGCAGTACTTC | CASSWDRSYEQYF
TRBJ2-1 | - | TRBV18 | TRBD2 | TGTGCCAGCTCACCAAAGGGTAGCGGGACCTACAATGAGCAGTTCTTC | CASSPKGSGTYNEQFF
TRBJ2-1 | - | TRBV10-3 | - | TGTGCCACCCGCGCCTACAATGAGCAGTTCTTC | CATRAYNEQFF
TRBJ2-2 | - | TRBV7-9 | TRBD1 | TGTGCCAGCACCCCGGGACAGGGAAACACCGGGGAGCTGTTTTTT | CASTPGQGNTGELFF
TRBJ1-4 | - | TRBV27 | - | TGTGCCAGCAGTTTAGACAGAACTAATGAAAAACTGTTTTTT | CASSLDRTNEKLFF
TRBJ1-2 | - | TRBV10-3 | TRBD1 | TGTGCCATCAGTGTTGGTTACAGGGGGGATAACTATGGCTACACCTTC | CAISVGYRGDNYGYTF
TRBJ2-1 | - | TRBV13 | TRBD2 | TGTGCCAGCAGCTTCCTGACTAGCTTGGATGAGCAGTTCTTC | CASSFLTSLDEQFF
TRBJ2-7 | - | TRBV30 | TRBD1 | TGTGCCTGGAGTCCGGGACAGGGGCTTGATGAGCAGTACTTC | CAWSPGQGLDEQYF
TRBJ2-3 | - | TRBV6-2/TRBV6-3 | TRBD2 | TGTGCCAGCAGTTACATTTCTAGCGGCAGCACAGATACGCAGTATTTT | CASSYISSGSTDTQYF
TRBJ2-2 | - | TRBV5-5 | TRBD1 | TGTGCCAGCAGGGGGACAGGGATGAGCGGGGAGCTGTTTTTT | CASRGTGMSGELFF
TRBJ2-1 | - | TRBV7-2 | TRBD2 | TGTGCCAGCAGACCGCTAGCGGGAGGGCATGTTGAGCAGTTCTTC | CASRPLAGGHVEQFF
TRBJ2-2 | - | TRBV2 | TRBD2 | TGTGCCAGCAGTGAATCGGGACTAGCGGGGACCGGGGAGCTGTTTTTT | CASSESGLAGTGELFF
TRBJ1-2 | - | TRBV2 | TRBD1 | TGTGCCAGCAGAGAATATGAAACAGGGGGCAATGGCTACACCTTC | CASREYETGGNGYTF
TRBJ2-2 | - | TRBV9 | - | TGTGCCAGCAGCGTACAGGGCGCCGGGGAGCTGTTTTTT | CASSVQGAGELFF
TRBJ2-5 | few | TRBV27 | - | TGTGCCAGCGGCAGGGAGACCCAGTACTTC | CASGRETQYF
TRBJ2-7 | - | TRBV5-1 | TRBD1 | TGCGCCAGCAGCTTGGGACAGGGAAACGAGCAGTACTTC | CASSLGQGNEQYF
TRBJ2-1 | once | TRBV5-4 | TRBD2 | TGTGCCAGCAGCTTGGGACTAGCGGGATCTTCCTCCTACAATGAGCAGTTCTTC | CASSLGLAGSSSYNEQFF
TRBJ2-7 | - | TRBV7-2 | - | TGTGCCAGCAGCCAAATTCGGGGGTACGAGCAGTACTTC | CASSQIRGYEQYF
TRBJ2-5 | - | TRBV11-1 | - | TGTGCCAGCAGCTTAGATCTTGAAGAGACCCAGTACTTC | CASSLDLEETQYF
TRBJ2-2 | - | TRBV19 | - | TGTGCCAGTAGCCTGACTAGTGGAGGCGGGGAGCTGTTTTTT | CASSLTSGGGELFF
TRBJ1-1 | - | TRBV19 | - | TGTGCCAGTAGGCGGACTTGGGAGGACACTGAAGCTTTCTTT | CASRRTWEDTEAFF
TRBJ2-2 | - | TRBV9 | - | TGTGCCAGCAGCGGGCCCGGGGTTGGCACCGGGGAGCTGTTTTTT | CASSGPGVGTGELFF
TRBJ1-5 | few | TRBV28 | - | TGTGCCAGCAGTCCCCTTGGGCAGCAGAATCAGCCCCAGCATTTT | CASSPLGQQNQPQHF
TRBJ2-7 | - | TRBV23-1 | - | TGCGCCAGCAGTCAATCGAGGACATATTACGAGCAGTACTTC | CASSQSRTYYEQYF
TRBJ1-2 | - | TRBV29-1 | TRBD1 | TGCAGCGTCGACAGGGCCGGTGGCTACACCTTC | CSVDRAGGYTF
TRBJ2-3 | - | TRBV7-2 | TRBD2 | TGTGCCAGCAGCTCTGGACTAGCCGCAGATACGCAGTATTTT | CASSSGLAADTQYF
TRBJ2-3 | - | TRBV19 | - | TGTGCCAGTAGGCAAACTAGCACAGATACGCAGTATTTT | CASRQTSTDTQYF
TRBJ2-1 | - | TRBV5-4 | - | TGTGCCAGCGGGAGCTCCTACAATGAGCAGTTCTTC | CASGSSYNEQFF
TRBJ1-6 | - | TRBV11-2 | - | TGTGCCAGCAGCTTAGGGGGCAGGGGTAGTTCACCCCTCCACTTT | CASSLGGRGSSPLHF
TRBJ1-1 | - | TRBV12-3/TRBV12-4 | TRBD1 | TGTGCCAGCAGTTGGGACAGGGGGTCCGAAGCTTTCTTT | CASSWDRGSEAFF
TRBJ2-2 | - | TRBV16 | TRBD2 | TGTGCCAGCAGCCCCTTGGAGCGGGGGAACACCGGGGAGCTGTTTTTT | CASSPLERGNTGELFF
TRBJ2-7 | - | TRBV6-1 | TRBD1 | TGTGCCAGCAGTGACCCGGGACAGGGGGGCTACGAGCAGTACTTC | CASSDPGQGGYEQYF
TRBJ1-5 | - | TRBV19 | TRBD1 | TGTGCCAGTGGGACAGGGGCCGGGTGGCCCCAGCATTTT | CASGTGAGWPQHF
TRBJ2-3 | once | TRBV2 | - | TGTGCCAGGGCAGGTCCAGATACGCAGTATTTT | CARAGPDTQYF
TRBJ2-3 | - | TRBV5-4 | - | TGTGCCAGCAGATCTGACTATAGCACAGATACGCAGTATTTT | CASRSDYSTDTQYF
TRBJ2-2 | - | TRBV5-4 | - | TGTGCCAGCAGCGGGGCCCCCGGGGAGCTGTTTTTT | CASSGAPGELFF
TRBJ2-3 | - | TRBV24-1 | TRBD2 | TGTGCCACCAGTGAGACTAGCGGGGGGACAGATACGCAGTATTTT | CATSETSGGTDTQYF
TRBJ2-1 | - | TRBV5-8 | - | TGTGCCAGCAGCTTGGCTGGGCACAGCTCCTACAATGAGCAGTTCTTC | CASSLAGHSSYNEQFF
TRBJ1-3 | - | TRBV4-3 | - | TGCGCCAGCAGCCGCGATCGGGTCGGCTCTGGAAACACCATATATTTT | CASSRDRVGSGNTIYF
TRBJ1-2 | - | TRBV14 | - | TGTGCCAGCAGCCGGTCTGGAGGGCGGTATGGCTACACCTTC | CASSRSGGRYGYTF
TRBJ1-1 | - | TRBV3-1/TRBV3-2 | - | TGTGCCAGCAGCATTCAATCCGGGAATCCTGAAGCTTTCTTT | CASSIQSGNPEAFF
TRBJ2-7 | - | TRBV16 | - | TGTGCCAGCAGCCAGGGAGCCGGGGAGCAGTACTTC | CASSQGAGEQYF
TRBJ2-1 | - | TRBV24-1 | - | TGTGCCACCAGTGAGGCAGGGCAACATGAGCAGTTCTTC | CATSEAGQHEQFF
TRBJ2-7 | - | TRBV7-2 | - | TGTGCCAGCAGCTTATTAGGACCAGGGTACGAGCAGTACTTC | CASSLLGPGYEQYF
TRBJ1-1 | - | TRBV18 | TRBD1 | TGTGCCAGCTCACCTAGACAGGGGTGGAACACTGAAGCTTTCTTT | CASSPRQGWNTEAFF
TRBJ1-1 | few | TRBV7-2 | - | TGTGCCAGCACCGTCCGGCGGCAGATGAACACTGAAGCTTTCTTT | CASTVRRQMNTEAFF
TRBJ2-1 | - | TRBV21-1 | - | TGTGCCAGCAGCCGACGTGGGACTAGCGGGGGGGCCTCCTACAATGAGCAGTTCTTC | CASSRRGTSGGASYNEQFF
TRBJ2-7 | few | TRBV6-1 | TRBD2 | TGTGCCAGCAGTGAAGCGGGCGGGAGCTCCTACGAGCAGTACTTC | CASSEAGGSSYEQYF
TRBJ1-5 | - | TRBV7-8 | TRBD1 | TGTGCCAGCAGCTTAAGCGGGACAGGGACCAATCAGCCCCAGCATTTT | CASSLSGTGTNQPQHF
TRBJ2-1 | - | TRBV4-2 | TRBD2 | TGTGCCAGCAGCCAAGGACTAGCGGACTACAATGAGCAGTTCTTC | CASSQGLADYNEQFF
TRBJ1-3 | - | TRBV2 | TRBD1 | TGTGCCAGCAGCGAAACAGGGGGCGGTGGAAACACCATATATTTT | CASSETGGGGNTIYF
TRBJ2-4 | - | TRBV29-1 | TRBD2 | TGCAGCGGCGGGGGAAACATTCAGTACTTC | CSGGGNIQYF